The 4 T cell receptor beta chains below all came from one sample that was sequenced in a study of T cell responses to AZD1222 COVID-19 vaccine. Here immunoSEQ multiplex PCR was the method, and the copy in TCRdb shows in-frame clones only, minus some. The table shows roughly 77,000 clones, with roughly 90% occurring only once. Material: peripheral blood, obtained 28 days after the second AZD1222 dose. These receptors came from an adult who received the AZD1222 COVID-19 vaccine.

This chain connects TRBV27 to TRBJ1-6; TRBD1 matches 9 bases. This CDR3 is 14 amino acids long. Per germline, CDR1 MNHEY and CDR2 SMNVEV (reference sequence). V lost 2 bases, J lost 9 bases, and 2 bases stayed unmatched. The CDR3 protein is CASSLRDRASPLHF. DNA for the CDR3: TGTGCCAGCAGTTTACGGGACAGGGCTTCACCCCTCCACTTT.

This clone was detected only once. The chain has TRBV10-3 and TRBJ2-7; no clear D gene. The CDR3 runs 12 residues. Looked up from germline, CDR1 is ENHRY and CDR2 is SYGVKD. Trimming pared 5 bases from V and 7 bases from J, leaving 12 bases between. The CDR3 loop is CAISTGLVEQYF. For the CDR3, the DNA is TGTGCCATCAGTACTGGATTAGTGGAGCAGTACTTC.

V and J are TRBV6-6 and TRBJ2-7; 7 bases are shared with TRBD2. The V and J ends lost 7 bases and 3 bases, in that order; junction bases with no gene match: 9. CDR3 size: 14 residues. The V gene's germline CDR1 is MNHNY and CDR2 SVGAGI (reference sequence). The CDR3 region is CASTPTSLDYEQYF. In DNA form, the CDR3 reads TGTGCCAGCACCCCGACTAGCTTGGACTACGAGCAGTACTTC.

The chain uses TRBV10-3 and TRBJ2-1; 7 nucleotides line up with TRBD2. Germline CDR1 reads ENHRY; CDR2 reads SYGVKD. V lost 3 bases, J lost 4 bases, and 6 bases stayed unmatched. The CDR3 spans 15 residues. Here the CDR3 reads CAISDWIAGYNEQFF. The CDR3 DNA sequence: TGTGCCATCAGTGATTGGATAGCGGGTTACAATGAGCAGTTCTTC.